This entry lists 29 T cell receptor beta chains sequenced from one sample in a study of Ad26.COV2.S vaccination and SARS-CoV-2 variants. TCRdb's copy holds only in-frame clones and misses some; the assay was immunoSEQ multiplex PCR. The sample has more than 350,000 clones; more than 80% are singletons. Treatment described: some 20 received Ad26.COV2.S at low or high dose, single or two shots; 5 received placebo; per-sample allocation not given. Specimen acquisition occurred on day 63 following the initial vaccine or placebo injection. The sequencing here drew on peripheral blood, taken in a trial of Ad26.COV2.S vaccine versus placebo. Receptors originate from a person aged 18-60 years who received the Ad26.COV2.S COVID-19 vaccine or a placebo.

V and J are TRBV7-6 and TRBJ2-7; perhaps TRBD2 as D (7 bases). Trimming took 5 bases from V and 0 from J, leaving 14 bases between them. Per the germline V gene, CDR1 is SGHVS and CDR2 is FNYEAQ. This CDR3 contains 15 residues. DNA for the CDR3: TGTGCCAGCAGCCCACGGGGGGCTACCTCCTACGAGCAGTACTTC. This encodes CASSPRGATSYEQYF.

This chain uses TRBV6-2 or TRBV6-3 with TRBJ1-1; D gene ambiguous. CDR3 size: 15 residues. V shed 3 bases and J shed 1 base, with 12 bases lying between them. CDR1 MNHEY and CDR2 SVGEGT come from the germline V gene. The CDR3 DNA follows: TGTGCCAGCAGTTATGCTTACGACGGGAACACTGAAGCTTTCTTT. Protein sequence: CASSYAYDGNTEAFF.

This clone was picked up a small number of times. The chain uses TRBV10-3 and TRBJ2-7; 8 nucleotides match TRBD1. The V gene's germline CDR1 is ENHRY and CDR2 SYGVKD. The CDR3 has 15 amino acids. V trimming: 3 bases; J trimming: 2 bases; junction bases outside the gene matches: 6. CDR3 protein: CAISESNRGTYEQYF. In nucleotides, the CDR3 is TGTGCCATCAGTGAATCGAACAGGGGGACCTACGAGCAGTACTTC.

The chain joins TRBV28 to TRBJ2-1; D gene uncertain. The germline V gene encodes CDR1 MDHEN and CDR2 SYDVKM. The germline V and J ends were trimmed by 5 bases and 5 bases, with 16 bases remaining between them. The CDR3 length is 15 residues. The CDR3 DNA reads TGTGCCAGCAGTCCTCAATACGTGGCCCACAATGAGCAGTTCTTC. It is translated as CASSPQYVAHNEQFF.

The rearrangement links TRBV7-3 to TRBJ2-3, with unresolved D. Germline V gene sequence: CDR1 SGHTA, CDR2 FQGTGA. Trimming shortened V by 6 bases and J by 0 bases, and 7 bases separated the two germline ends. The CDR3 is made up of 13 amino acids. CDR3 loop: CASRLSSTDTQYF. Here the CDR3 DNA reads TGTGCCAGCAGACTCAGCAGCACAGATACGCAGTATTTT.

The CDR3 coding sequence is TGCAGCGTTGGGGGTAGCGGGAACACCGGGGAGCTGTTTTTT. It yields the protein CSVGGSGNTGELFF. V is TRBV29-1 and J is TRBJ2-2; tentatively, D is TRBD2 (6 bases). This CDR3 has 14 residues. Germline CDR1 is SQVTM and CDR2 is ANQGSEA. The V gene lost 4 bases and the J gene lost 1 base, with 10 bases spanning the gap.

The chain has TRBV30 and TRBJ1-1; D remains unclear. V was shortened by 7 bases and J by 2 bases, with 11 bases between the two germline ends. Per germline, CDR1 GTSNPN and CDR2 SVGIG (reference sequence). The CDR3 extends over 12 amino acids. The CDR3 sequence is CALQPGNTEAFF. CDR3 sequence (DNA): TGTGCCTTGCAACCGGGAAACACTGAAGCTTTCTTT.

The chain uses TRBV3-1 (or the pseudogene TRBV3-2) and TRBJ2-1; 13 bases map to TRBD2. The germline V gene encodes CDR1 LGHDT and CDR2 YNNKEL (reference sequence). This CDR3 contains 17 residues. The V and J ends lost 6 bases and 6 bases, in that order; junction bases with no gene match: 11. The CDR3: CASSHRGTSGMVNEQFF. Written as DNA, the CDR3 is TGTGCCAGCAGTCACCGTGGGACTAGCGGGATGGTCAATGAGCAGTTCTTC.

The CDR3 loop is CATSDGPKPEQYF. CDR3 nucleotide sequence: TGTGCCACCAGTGACGGCCCTAAGCCCGAGCAGTACTTC. The chain carries TRBV24-1 and TRBJ2-7, with D hard to call. Germline V CDR1 and CDR2: KGHDR, SFDVKD. CDR3 length equals 13 residues. The germline V and J ends were trimmed by 4 bases and 6 bases, with 12 bases remaining between them.

The chain uses TRBV7-2 and TRBJ1-6; D unclear. The CDR3 has 13 residues. Germline CDR1 and CDR2: SGHTA and FQGNSA. V was shortened by 5 bases and J by 9 bases, with 11 bases between the two germline ends. The CDR3 DNA reads TGTGCCAGCAGCCCTGGTCAGAGTTCACCCCTCCACTTT. Its protein is CASSPGQSSPLHF.

The V call is TRBV28, the J call TRBJ2-2; 7 nucleotides align to TRBD1. Germline V gene sequence: CDR1 MDHEN, CDR2 SYDVKM. Germline trimming cut 5 bases from V and 1 base from J; bases unmatched to any gene: 4. The CDR3 extends over 15 amino acids. The CDR3 nucleotides read TGTGCCAGCAGTCCGGGGACAGAGAACACCGGGGAGCTGTTTTTT. Protein product: CASSPGTENTGELFF.

This clone has only one observation. The V call is TRBV9, the J call TRBJ1-1; D unresolved. Germline loops: CDR1 SGDLS, CDR2 YYNGEE. V gave up 4 bases and J gave up 5 bases, with 15 bases separating them. The CDR3 is 14 residues long. In DNA, the CDR3 is TGTGCCAGCAGCCCTTACGGGGTAATAACTGAAGCTTTCTTT. Translation: CASSPYGVITEAFF.

The V and J genes are TRBV6-5 and TRBJ2-3, with no clear D. This CDR3 has 13 residues. Germline V gene sequence: CDR1 MNHEY, CDR2 SVGAGI. The V end lost 6 bases, the J end lost 2 bases, and 9 bases lay between the germline ends. CDR3 loop: CASRRQDTDTQYF. CDR3 sequence (DNA): TGTGCCAGCAGAAGGCAGGACACAGATACGCAGTATTTT.

This chain uses TRBV3-1 (or the pseudogene TRBV3-2) with TRBJ2-1; 9 bases map to TRBD2. This CDR3 has 16 amino acids. The germline V gene has CDR1 LGHDT and CDR2 YNNKEL (reference sequence). Germline trimming cut 2 bases from V and 0 bases from J; bases unmatched to any gene: 2. The CDR3 nucleotides are TGTGCCAGCAGCCAATCGACTAGCGGCTCCTACAATGAGCAGTTCTTC. This sequence encodes CASSQSTSGSYNEQFF.

The chain carries TRBV29-1 and TRBJ2-5, with D possibly being TRBD2 (6 bases). CDR3 length: 13 amino acids. CDR1 SQVTM and CDR2 ANQGSEA come from the germline V gene. V lost 8 bases, J lost 2 bases, and 15 bases lay in between. CDR3 DNA: TGCAGCTCGGGGGACGGAAATCAAGAGACCCAGTACTTC. The encoded protein is CSSGDGNQETQYF.

The CDR3 nucleotides read TGCGCCAGCAGCTGGACCGGGACAACGGGAGATACGCAGTATTTT. Amino acids: CASSWTGTTGDTQYF. V usage is TRBV5-1 and J usage is TRBJ2-3, with D maybe TRBD1 (6 bases). Per the germline V gene, CDR1 is SGHRS and CDR2 is YFSETQ. V was clipped by 3 bases and J by 5 bases, with 16 bases between them. The CDR3 is made up of 15 amino acids. The full variable domain, with the rest looked up from reference TRBV5-1 and TRBJ2-3, is KAGVTQTPRYLIKTRGQQVTLSCSPISGHRSVSWYQQTPGQGLQFLFEYFSETQRNKGNFPGRFSGRQFSNSRSEMNVSTLELGDSALYLCASSWTGTTGDTQYFGPGTRLTVL.

The sample holds a few counts of this clone. The V and J genes are TRBV4-1 and TRBJ2-1; D is uncertain. Germline-derived CDR1 and CDR2 are MGHRA and YSYEKL. This CDR3 has 17 residues. The V end lost 4 bases, the J end lost 1 base, and 17 bases lay between the germline ends. The CDR3 is CASSPSHASLSYNEQFF. DNA of the CDR3: TGCGCCAGCAGCCCGAGCCATGCCAGCCTTTCCTACAATGAGCAGTTCTTC.

Only a few counts were recorded for this clone. The genes are TRBV2 and TRBJ1-5, with D unclear. Germline CDR1 SNHLY, CDR2 FYNNEI. The CDR3 runs to 15 residues. The V and J ends lost 5 bases and 5 bases respectively, with 16 bases between them. The DNA for the CDR3 is TGTGCCAGCAGTCCTCAGAGGAGGGTGGATCAGCCCCAGCATTTT. Protein product: CASSPQRRVDQPQHF.

V usage is TRBV5-1 and J usage is TRBJ1-1; no definite D call. Germline assignment: CDR1 SGHRS and CDR2 YFSETQ. The CDR3 runs to 13 residues. V was clipped by 5 bases and J by 7 bases, with 15 bases between them. CDR3 region: CASRSGALGEAFF. CDR3 nucleotides: TGCGCCAGCAGGTCGGGAGCTCTTGGTGAAGCTTTCTTT.

The chain recombines TRBV5-8 with TRBJ2-7, with TRBD1 as a possible D gene (5 bases). Looked up from germline, CDR1 is SGHTS and CDR2 is YDEGEE. There are 14 residues in the CDR3. The ends were cut back, 4 bases at V and 3 bases at J, with 14 bases in the middle. Here the CDR3 reads CASSLPQVNYEQYF. The CDR3 DNA is TGTGCCAGCAGCCTCCCACAGGTGAACTACGAGCAGTACTTC.

This clone was found a few times. The CDR3 sequence is CASSLAGSSTKQYF. The CDR3 DNA reads TGTGCCAGCAGCCTAGCGGGGAGCTCTACGAAGCAGTACTTC. The chain combines TRBV5-4 with TRBJ2-7; 9 nucleotides agree with TRBD2. The V and J ends lost 4 bases and 8 bases, in that order; junction bases with no gene match: 10. This CDR3 has 14 residues. CDR1 is SGHNT and CDR2 is YYREEE in the germline V gene (reference sequence).

The chain joins TRBV14 to TRBJ1-1, with a weak D call TRBD1 (5 bases). Germline V CDR1 and CDR2: SGHDN, FVKESK. The CDR3 runs to 15 residues. V was cut by 2 bases and J by 1 base, with 11 bases left in between. The CDR3 loop is CASSQTRAPNTEAFF. CDR3 sequence (DNA): TGTGCCAGCAGCCAAACCAGGGCCCCGAACACTGAAGCTTTCTTT.

This chain joins TRBV28 and TRBJ1-1; TRBD1 aligns across 7 bases. This CDR3 region has 15 residues. Per the germline V gene, CDR1 is MDHEN and CDR2 is SYDVKM. The V segment lost 6 bases and the J segment 4 bases; nucleotides outside the gene matches: 11. CDR3 coding DNA: TGTGCCAGCAGCCCCTTCGACAGGGCAGTCACTGAAGCTTTCTTT. Its protein product is CASSPFDRAVTEAFF.

The chain uses TRBV12-3 or TRBV12-4 and TRBJ2-1; D is unresolved. This CDR3 is built from 12 residues. The V gene lost 3 bases and the J gene lost 7 bases, with 7 bases spanning the gap. CDR3 sequence reads: CASSFGSNEQFF. The DNA of the CDR3 is TGTGCCAGCAGTTTCGGAAGTAATGAGCAGTTCTTC.

This chain joins TRBV7-6 and TRBJ2-3; D not certain. With 5 bases removed from V and 5 bases from J, the gap between germline ends came to 11 bases. Germline CDR1 and CDR2: SGHVS and FNYEAQ. The CDR3 runs 13 residues. The CDR3: CASSAVDLDTQYF. Here the CDR3 DNA reads TGTGCCAGCAGCGCTGTTGATTTAGATACGCAGTATTTT.

The gene calls are TRBV6-2 or TRBV6-3 and TRBJ1-1; 7 nucleotides agree with TRBD1. Germline V gene lookup returns CDR1 MNHEY and CDR2 SVGEGT. CDR3 length equals 18 residues. V trimming: 0 bases; J trimming: 0 bases; junction bases outside the gene matches: 10. CDR3: CASSYSISGGTMNTEAFF. CDR3 DNA sequence: TGTGCCAGCAGTTACTCGATCTCAGGGGGGACCATGAACACTGAAGCTTTCTTT.

The chain joins TRBV7-8 to TRBJ2-1; 8 positions match TRBD2. Trimming at V came to 4 bases and at J to 0 bases, leaving 5 bases not matched to a gene. This CDR3 has 16 residues. Germline V CDR1 and CDR2: SGHVS, FQNEAQ. The CDR3 bases are TGTGCCAGCAGCTCCTGGAGCGGGAGCTCCTACAATGAGCAGTTCTTC. Translated: CASSSWSGSSYNEQFF.

The chain couples TRBV9 to TRBJ1-4, with TRBD1 identical over 8 bases. This CDR3 is 16 amino acids long. Germline V CDR1 and CDR2: SGDLS, YYNGEE. With 0 bases clipped from V and 4 bases from J, the junction kept 5 bases outside the gene matches. DNA for the CDR3: TGTGCCAGCAGCGTAGCAGGGACAGGCGTTAATGAAAAACTGTTTTTT. Protein: CASSVAGTGVNEKLFF.

The V and J genes are TRBV5-1 and TRBJ2-5; TRBD2 agrees at 9 bases. This CDR3 contains 15 residues. The ends lost 0 bases at V and 5 bases at J; junction bases unmatched: 5. Per germline, CDR1 SGHRS and CDR2 YFSETQ. The CDR3 nucleotides read TGCGCCAGCAGCTTGGAGGCGGGAGGGTCCGAGACCCAGTACTTC. Protein: CASSLEAGGSETQYF. The complete variable domain, with remaining parts taken from reference TRBV5-1 and TRBJ2-5, reads KAGVTQTPRYLIKTRGQQVTLSCSPISGHRSVSWYQQTPGQGLQFLFEYFSETQRNKGNFPGRFSGRQFSNSRSEMNVSTLELGDSALYLCASSLEAGGSETQYFGPGTRLLVL.